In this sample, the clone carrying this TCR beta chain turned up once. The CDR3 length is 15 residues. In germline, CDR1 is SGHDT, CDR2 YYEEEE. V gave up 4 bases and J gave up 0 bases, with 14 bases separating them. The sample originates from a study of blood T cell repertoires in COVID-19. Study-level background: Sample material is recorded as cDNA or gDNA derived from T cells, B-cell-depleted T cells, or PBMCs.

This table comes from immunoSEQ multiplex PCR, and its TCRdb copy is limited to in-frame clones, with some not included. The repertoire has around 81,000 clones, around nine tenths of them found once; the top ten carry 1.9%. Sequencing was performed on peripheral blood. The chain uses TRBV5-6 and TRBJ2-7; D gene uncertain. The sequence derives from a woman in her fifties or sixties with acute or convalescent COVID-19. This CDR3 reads CASSTIRVISYEQYF. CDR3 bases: TGTGCCAGCAGCACAATCCGGGTCATCTCCTACGAGCAGTACTTC. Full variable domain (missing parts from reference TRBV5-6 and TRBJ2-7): DAGVTQSPTHLIKTRGQQVTLRCSPKSGHDTVSWYQQALGQGPQFIFQYYEEEERQRGNFPDRFSGHQFPNYSSELNVNALLLGDSALYLCASSTIRVISYEQYFGPGTRLTVT.